This record concerns one T cell receptor (beta chain) sequence. As yet, its antigen is unknown. This CDR3 is 12 amino acids long. The germline V gene has CDR1 SGHRS and CDR2 YFSETQ. V lost 0 bases to trimming and J lost 5 bases, with 6 bases between them. Breast cancer patients provided tissue from their axillary draining lymph nodes. This sample stems from a study of breast tumors, draining lymph nodes, adjacent tissues. General study results and limits: The data were judged consistent with most tumor T cells coming from lymph node and expanding in tumor.

MiXCR was run by TCRdb on the multiplex PCR reads, yielding one entry per CDR3 protein. The sample has 150,000 to 200,000 distinct CDR3 sequences, approximately 30% seen once. Sequencing input: axillary lymph node tissue. The rearrangement uses TRBV5-1 and TRBJ2-7, with D possibly TRBD2 on 5 matching bases. This receptor was identified in a female donor with breast cancer. Some clones in this sample may be carry-over from other donors' samples. The CDR3 loop is CASSLVGNEQYF. CDR3 sequence (DNA): TGCGCCAGCAGCTTGGTCGGGAACGAGCAGTACTTC.